These 10 T cell receptor beta chains share one sample of origin, sequenced in a study of blood T cell repertoires in COVID-19. Using immunoSEQ multiplex PCR, the repertoire was profiled, and TCRdb retains in-frame clones only, with some absent. The table records about 140,000 clones, 88% of them present only once. The sequencing input was peripheral blood. The source of these receptors is a human donor with COVID-19, enrolled during active disease. The donor label of this sample is uncertain.

The V call is TRBV6-1, the J call TRBJ1-2, with 8 bases matching TRBD1. The CDR3 loop spans 14 amino acids. The trim removed 3 bases at V and 8 bases at J, leaving 8 bases unmatched. CDR1 is MNHNS, CDR2 SASEGT, per germline. The CDR3 loop reads CASSDAGGVGGYTF. CDR3 bases: TGTGCCAGCAGTGATGCAGGGGGCGTGGGGGGCTACACCTTC.

J is TRBJ1-2 and V is TRBV30; tentatively, D is TRBD1 (6 bases). The V gene's germline CDR1 is GTSNPN and CDR2 SVGIG (reference sequence). The ends were cut back, 0 bases at V and 8 bases at J, with 10 bases in the middle. This CDR3 contains 12 residues. The CDR3 loop reads CAWSVSGVGYTF. The CDR3 nucleotides are TGTGCCTGGAGTGTTTCAGGGGTCGGCTACACCTTC.

V and J are TRBV11-2 and TRBJ2-3, with 10 bases aligning to TRBD2. V lost 8 bases and J lost 3; bases outside the gene matches: 5. The CDR3 length is 14 residues. Germline V gene sequence: CDR1 SGHAT, CDR2 FQNNGV. The CDR3 coding sequence is TGTGCCAGCGGACTAGCGGACCGGACAGATACGCAGTATTTT. Residues: CASGLADRTDTQYF.

This chain links TRBV5-5 with TRBJ1-6; 8 bases agree with TRBD1. After removal of 1 base from V and 6 bases from J, the junction contained 3 bases not matched to a gene. Germline CDR1 and CDR2: SGHKS and YYEKEE (reference sequence). This CDR3 region has 15 residues. Here the CDR3 reads CASSLLGQGNSPLHF. In DNA, the CDR3 is TGTGCCAGCAGCTTGCTAGGACAGGGTAATTCACCCCTCCACTTT.

J is TRBJ2-1 and V is TRBV2; D might be TRBD2 (5 bases). The germline V gene has CDR1 SNHLY and CDR2 FYNNEI. The CDR3 extends over 13 amino acids. Trimming cost V 7 bases and J 8 bases, with 15 bases left between them. The CDR3 DNA reads as TGTGCCAGCAAGCGGTGGGATTCCTATGAGCAGTTCTTC. It codes for CASKRWDSYEQFF.

This chain links TRBV5-1 with TRBJ1-1; TRBD1 matches at 9 bases. This CDR3 region has 18 residues. The junction had 10 bases not matched to a gene; V was cut back by 0 bases and J by 1 base. Germline CDR1 and CDR2: SGHRS and YFSETQ. The CDR3 nucleotides read TGCGCCAGCAGCTTGGGGCCACAGGGGGCAGGCGGGAACACTGAAGCTTTCTTT. This encodes CASSLGPQGAGGNTEAFF.

This chain uses TRBV2 with TRBJ2-2, with 7 bases aligning to TRBD2. The germline V gene encodes CDR1 SNHLY and CDR2 FYNNEI. The V gene end was trimmed by 8 bases and the J gene end by 2 bases; junction bases not matched to a gene: 11. The CDR3 consists of 16 residues. The CDR3 reads CASGAGVSLNTGELFF. The CDR3 bases are TGTGCCAGCGGGGCGGGGGTTAGCCTTAACACCGGGGAGCTGTTTTTT. The whole variable domain, filled in from reference TRBV2 and TRBJ2-2, reads EPEVTQTPSHQVTQMGQEVILRCVPISNHLYFYWYRQILGQKVEFLVSFYNNEISEKSEIFDDQFSVERPDGSNFTLKIRSTKLEDSAMYFCASGAGVSLNTGELFFGEGSRLTVL.

The chain links TRBV23-1 to TRBJ2-6, with TRBD2 as a possible D gene (6 bases). TRBV23-1 is given ORF status, its function remaining uncertain. This CDR3 contains 13 residues. With 4 bases removed from V and 8 bases from J, the gap between germline ends came to 9 bases. The CDR3 reads CASSLGGSNVLTF. CDR3 bases: TGCGCCAGCAGTCTGGGAGGATCCAACGTCCTGACTTTC.

The CDR3 sequence is CASTSRGGENTGELFF. Written as DNA, the CDR3 is TGTGCCAGCACGTCGCGGGGGGGAGAGAACACCGGGGAGCTGTTTTTT. The chain uses TRBV2 and TRBJ2-2; 9 nucleotides match TRBD2. With 7 bases clipped from V and 1 base from J, the junction kept 7 bases outside the gene matches. Germline CDR1 reads SNHLY; CDR2 reads FYNNEI. The CDR3 has 16 amino acids. Using reference TRBV2 and TRBJ2-2 for the parts outside the CDR3, the full variable domain is EPEVTQTPSHQVTQMGQEVILRCVPISNHLYFYWYRQILGQKVEFLVSFYNNEISEKSEIFDDQFSVERPDGSNFTLKIRSTKLEDSAMYFCASTSRGGENTGELFFGEGSRLTVL.

The chain uses TRBV7-9 and TRBJ2-5; no clear D. This CDR3 comprises 14 residues. Trimming stripped 2 bases from V and 1 base from J, with 8 bases between. CDR1 and CDR2 from the germline V gene are SEHNR and FQNEAQ (reference sequence). CDR3 loop: CASSLRSTQETQYF. The CDR3 nucleotides read TGTGCCAGCAGCTTAAGATCTACCCAAGAGACCCAGTACTTC.